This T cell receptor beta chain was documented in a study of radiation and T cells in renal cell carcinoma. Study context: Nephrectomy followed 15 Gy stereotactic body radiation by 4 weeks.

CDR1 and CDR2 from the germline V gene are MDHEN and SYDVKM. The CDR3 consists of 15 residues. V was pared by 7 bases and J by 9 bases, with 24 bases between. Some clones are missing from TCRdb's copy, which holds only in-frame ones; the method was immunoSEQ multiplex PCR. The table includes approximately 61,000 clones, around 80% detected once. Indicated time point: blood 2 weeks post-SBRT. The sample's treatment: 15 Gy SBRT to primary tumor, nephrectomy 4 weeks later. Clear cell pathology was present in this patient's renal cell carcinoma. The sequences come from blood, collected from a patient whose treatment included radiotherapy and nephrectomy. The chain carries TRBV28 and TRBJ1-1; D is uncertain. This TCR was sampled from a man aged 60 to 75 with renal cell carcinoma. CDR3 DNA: TGTGCCAGCACCCCCCTGGGCAGTAAAGGACCTAAAGCTTTCTTT. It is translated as CASTPLGSKGPKAFF.